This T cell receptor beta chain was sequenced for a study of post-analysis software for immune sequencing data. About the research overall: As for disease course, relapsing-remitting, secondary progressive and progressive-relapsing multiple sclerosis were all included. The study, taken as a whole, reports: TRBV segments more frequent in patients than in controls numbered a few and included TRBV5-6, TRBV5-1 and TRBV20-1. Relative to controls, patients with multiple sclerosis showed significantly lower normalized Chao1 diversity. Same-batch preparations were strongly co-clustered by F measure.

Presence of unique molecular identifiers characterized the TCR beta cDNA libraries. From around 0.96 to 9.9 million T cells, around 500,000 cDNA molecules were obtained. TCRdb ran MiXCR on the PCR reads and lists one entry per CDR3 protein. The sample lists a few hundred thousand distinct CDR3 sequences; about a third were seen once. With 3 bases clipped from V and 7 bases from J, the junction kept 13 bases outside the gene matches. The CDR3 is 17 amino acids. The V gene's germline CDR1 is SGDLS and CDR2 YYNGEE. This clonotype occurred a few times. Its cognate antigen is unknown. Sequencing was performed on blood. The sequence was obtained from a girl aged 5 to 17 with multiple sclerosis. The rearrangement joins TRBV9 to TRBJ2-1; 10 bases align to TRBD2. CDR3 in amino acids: CASSATFLAGELNEQFF. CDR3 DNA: TGTGCCAGCAGCGCGACCTTCCTAGCGGGGGAATTAAATGAGCAGTTCTTC.